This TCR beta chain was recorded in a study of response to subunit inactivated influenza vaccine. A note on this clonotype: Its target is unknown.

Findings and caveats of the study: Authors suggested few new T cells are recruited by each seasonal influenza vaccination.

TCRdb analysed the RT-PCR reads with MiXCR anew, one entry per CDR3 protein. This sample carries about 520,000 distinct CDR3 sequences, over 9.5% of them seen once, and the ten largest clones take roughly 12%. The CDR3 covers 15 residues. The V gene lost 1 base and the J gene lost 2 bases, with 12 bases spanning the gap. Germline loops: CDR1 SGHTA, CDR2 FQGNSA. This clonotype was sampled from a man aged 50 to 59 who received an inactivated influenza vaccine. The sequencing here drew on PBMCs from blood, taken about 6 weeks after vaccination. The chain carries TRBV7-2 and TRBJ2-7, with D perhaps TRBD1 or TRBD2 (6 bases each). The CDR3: CASSLDPGATYEQYF. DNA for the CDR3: TGTGCCAGCAGCTTAGATCCGGGGGCGACCTACGAGCAGTACTTC.